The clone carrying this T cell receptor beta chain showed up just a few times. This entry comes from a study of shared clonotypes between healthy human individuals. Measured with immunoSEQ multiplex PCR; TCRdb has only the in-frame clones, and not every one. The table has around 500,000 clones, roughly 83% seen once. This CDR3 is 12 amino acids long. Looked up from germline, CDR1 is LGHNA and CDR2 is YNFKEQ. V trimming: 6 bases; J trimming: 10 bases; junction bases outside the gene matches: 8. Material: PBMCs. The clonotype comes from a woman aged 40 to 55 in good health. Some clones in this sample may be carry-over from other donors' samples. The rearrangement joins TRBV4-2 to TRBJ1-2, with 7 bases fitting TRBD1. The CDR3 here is CASRQGWDFYTF. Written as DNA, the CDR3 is TGTGCCAGCAGACAGGGGTGGGATTTCTACACCTTC.